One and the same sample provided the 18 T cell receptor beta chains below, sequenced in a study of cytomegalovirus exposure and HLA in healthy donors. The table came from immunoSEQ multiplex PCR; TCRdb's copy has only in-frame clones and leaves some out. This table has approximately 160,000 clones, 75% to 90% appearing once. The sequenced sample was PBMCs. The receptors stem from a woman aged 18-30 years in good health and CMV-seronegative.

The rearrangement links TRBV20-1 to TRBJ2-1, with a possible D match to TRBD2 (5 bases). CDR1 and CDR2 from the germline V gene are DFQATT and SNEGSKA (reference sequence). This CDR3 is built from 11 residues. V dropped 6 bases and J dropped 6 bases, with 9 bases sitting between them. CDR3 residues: CSARRVNEQFF. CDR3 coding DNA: TGCAGTGCCCGGCGGGTCAATGAGCAGTTCTTC.

This CDR3 reads CAIRGQVNQPQHF. CDR3 in DNA: TGTGCCATCAGGGGACAGGTTAATCAGCCCCAGCATTTT. The chain recombines TRBV10-3 with TRBJ1-5, with 8 nucleotides matching TRBD1. This CDR3 has 13 amino acids. V lost 6 bases, J lost 4 bases, and 2 bases stayed unmatched. The V gene's germline CDR1 is ENHRY and CDR2 SYGVKD.

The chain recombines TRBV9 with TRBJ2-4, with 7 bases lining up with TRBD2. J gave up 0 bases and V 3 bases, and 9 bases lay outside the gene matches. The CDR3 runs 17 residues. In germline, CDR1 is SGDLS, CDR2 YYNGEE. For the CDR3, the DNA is TGTGCCAGCAGCGCTCAAATCAGCGGGGAAGCCAAAAACATTCAGTACTTC. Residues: CASSAQISGEAKNIQYF. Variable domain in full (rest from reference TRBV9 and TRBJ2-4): DSGVTQTPKHLITATGQRVTLRCSPRSGDLSVYWYQQSLDQGLQFLIQYYNGEERAKGNILERFSAQQFPDLHSELNLSSLELGDSALYFCASSAQISGEAKNIQYFGAGTRLSVL.

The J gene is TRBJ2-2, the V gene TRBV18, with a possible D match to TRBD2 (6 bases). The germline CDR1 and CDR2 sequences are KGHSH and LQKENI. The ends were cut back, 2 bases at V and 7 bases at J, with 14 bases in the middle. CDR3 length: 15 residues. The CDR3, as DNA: TGTGCCAGCTCACCAAGCCAGGGAGGTATCGGGGAGCTGTTTTTT. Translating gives CASSPSQGGIGELFF.

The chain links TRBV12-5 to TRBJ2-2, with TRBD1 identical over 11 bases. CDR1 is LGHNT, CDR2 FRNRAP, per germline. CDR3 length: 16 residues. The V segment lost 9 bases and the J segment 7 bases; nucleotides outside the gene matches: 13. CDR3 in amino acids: CASRNPDRGRFGELFF. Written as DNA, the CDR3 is TGTGCTAGCAGAAACCCGGACAGGGGGCGATTCGGGGAGCTGTTTTTT.

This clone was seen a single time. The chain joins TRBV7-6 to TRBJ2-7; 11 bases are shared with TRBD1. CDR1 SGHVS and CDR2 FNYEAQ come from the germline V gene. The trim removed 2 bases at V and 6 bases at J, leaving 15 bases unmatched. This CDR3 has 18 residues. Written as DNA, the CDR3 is TGTGCCAGCAGCTTAACCCCTATTCCGGGACAGGGGGGCATCGAGCAGTACTTC. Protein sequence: CASSLTPIPGQGGIEQYF.

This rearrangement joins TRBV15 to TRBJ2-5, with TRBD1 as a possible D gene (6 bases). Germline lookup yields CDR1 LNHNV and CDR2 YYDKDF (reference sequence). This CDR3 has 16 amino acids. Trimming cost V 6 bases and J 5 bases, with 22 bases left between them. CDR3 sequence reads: CATREDREITAETQYF. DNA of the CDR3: TGTGCCACCAGGGAGGACAGAGAAATCACTGCGGAGACCCAGTACTTC.

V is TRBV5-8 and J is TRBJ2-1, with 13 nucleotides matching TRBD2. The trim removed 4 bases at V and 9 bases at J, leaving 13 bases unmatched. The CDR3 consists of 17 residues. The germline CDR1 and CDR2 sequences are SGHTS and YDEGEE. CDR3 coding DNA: TGTGCCAGCAGCCCTGCCGGGACTAGCGGGATAGGGGGTGAGCAGTTCTTC. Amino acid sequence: CASSPAGTSGIGGEQFF.

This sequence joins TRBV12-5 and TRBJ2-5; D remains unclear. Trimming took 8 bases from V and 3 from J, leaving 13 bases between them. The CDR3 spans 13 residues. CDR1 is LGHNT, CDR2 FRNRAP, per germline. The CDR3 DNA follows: TGTGCTAGTTATCGGGTCAATGAAGAGACCCAGTACTTC. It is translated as CASYRVNEETQYF.

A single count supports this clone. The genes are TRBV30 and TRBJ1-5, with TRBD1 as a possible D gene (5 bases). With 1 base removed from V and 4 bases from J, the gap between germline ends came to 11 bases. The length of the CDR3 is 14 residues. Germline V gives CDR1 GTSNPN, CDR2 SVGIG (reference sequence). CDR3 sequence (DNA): TGTGCCTGGAGTGGTGGGGCTGATAATCAGCCCCAGCATTTT. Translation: CAWSGGADNQPQHF.

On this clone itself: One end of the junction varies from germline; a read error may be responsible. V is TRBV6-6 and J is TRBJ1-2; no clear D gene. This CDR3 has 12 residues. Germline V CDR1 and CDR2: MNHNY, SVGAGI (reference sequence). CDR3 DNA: TGCGCCAGCAGTGAGTCGAGTTATGGCTACACCTTC. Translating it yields CASSESSYGYTF.

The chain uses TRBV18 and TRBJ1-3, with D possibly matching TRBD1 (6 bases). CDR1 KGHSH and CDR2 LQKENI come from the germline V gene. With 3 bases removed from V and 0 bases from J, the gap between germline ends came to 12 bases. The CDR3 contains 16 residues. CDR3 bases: TGTGCCAGCTCACCTGACAGGATCTCCTCTGGAAACACCATATATTTT. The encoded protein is CASSPDRISSGNTIYF.

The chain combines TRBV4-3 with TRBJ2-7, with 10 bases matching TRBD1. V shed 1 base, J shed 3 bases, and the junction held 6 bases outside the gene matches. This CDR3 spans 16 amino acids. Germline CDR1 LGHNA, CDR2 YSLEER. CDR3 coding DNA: TGCGCCAGCAGCCAAGGACAGGGGGCTGGTTTCTACGAGCAGTACTTC. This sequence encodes CASSQGQGAGFYEQYF.

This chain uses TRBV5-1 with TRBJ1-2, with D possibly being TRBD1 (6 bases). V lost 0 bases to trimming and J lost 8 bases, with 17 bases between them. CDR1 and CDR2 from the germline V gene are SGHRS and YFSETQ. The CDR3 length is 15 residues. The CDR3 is CASSLGPDRAPGYTF. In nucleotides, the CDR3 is TGCGCCAGCAGCTTGGGTCCGGACAGAGCTCCCGGCTACACCTTC.

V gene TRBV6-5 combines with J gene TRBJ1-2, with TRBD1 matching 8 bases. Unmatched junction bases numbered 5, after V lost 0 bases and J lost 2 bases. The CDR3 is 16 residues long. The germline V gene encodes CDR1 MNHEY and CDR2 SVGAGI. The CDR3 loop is CASSYSSTGENYGYTF. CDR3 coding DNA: TGTGCCAGCAGTTACTCTTCGACAGGGGAGAACTATGGCTACACCTTC.

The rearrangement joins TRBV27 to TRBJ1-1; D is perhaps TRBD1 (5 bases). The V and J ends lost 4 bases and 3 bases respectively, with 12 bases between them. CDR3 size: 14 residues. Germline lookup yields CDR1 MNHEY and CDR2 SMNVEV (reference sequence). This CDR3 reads CASSSRGRDTEAFF. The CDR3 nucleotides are TGTGCCAGCAGTTCAAGGGGAAGGGACACTGAAGCTTTCTTT.

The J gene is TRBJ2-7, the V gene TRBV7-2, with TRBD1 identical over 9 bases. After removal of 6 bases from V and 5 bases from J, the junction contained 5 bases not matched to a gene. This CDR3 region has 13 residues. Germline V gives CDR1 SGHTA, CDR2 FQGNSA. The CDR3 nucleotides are TGTGCCAGCAGGTGGACAGGGGAGAACGAGCAGTACTTC. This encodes CASRWTGENEQYF.

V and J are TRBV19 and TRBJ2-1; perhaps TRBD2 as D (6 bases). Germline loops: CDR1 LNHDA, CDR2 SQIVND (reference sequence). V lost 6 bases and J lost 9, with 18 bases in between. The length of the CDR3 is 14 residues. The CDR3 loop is CASRTWTGVREQFF. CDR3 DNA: TGTGCCAGTAGGACTTGGACGGGAGTCCGTGAGCAGTTCTTC.